Listed here is a single TCR beta chain. The source of the sample is a study of CD8+CD57+ T cells in acquired aplastic anemia. Genomic DNA, serving as template, underwent TCR beta VDJ and CDR3 profiling. TCRdb ran MiXCR on the reads and lists one entry per CDR3 protein. The data show about 180,000 distinct CDR3 sequences, approximately 48% seen once. The sequenced patients had an expansion of CD8+CD57+ cells seen by flow cytometry. Germline values: CDR1 DFQATT, CDR2 SNEGSKA (reference sequence). The CDR3 sequence is 13 residues long. Trimming took 4 bases from V and 5 from J, leaving 12 bases between them.

Specimen: sorted CD4+, CD8+, or CD8+CD57+ T cells (not recorded which) from PBMCs. This receptor was taken from a human donor with aplastic anemia. The V and J genes are TRBV20-1 and TRBJ2-1; no clear D. In DNA form, the CDR3 reads TGCAGTGCTAATGAAGGGCCGCACAATGAGCAGTTCTTC. This gives the protein CSANEGPHNEQFF.